This T cell receptor (beta chain) was documented in a study of blood T cell repertoires in COVID-19. Background on the study: Specimens from acute and convalescent COVID-19 originated in the United States, Italy and Spain. Sample material is recorded as cDNA or gDNA derived from T cells, B-cell-depleted T cells, or PBMCs.

In the original processing: Scientists estimated how many nucleated cells there were by amplifying reference gene primers. The data were produced by immunoSEQ multiplex PCR, yet TCRdb's version contains in-frame clones alone and is incomplete. That table supplies the V and J calls and clone size; D and trimming were determined from the DNA. The data hold about 250,000 clones, with about 85% observed a single time. Followed over time, Seattle patients had been enrolled while infection was active. This TCR derives from a human donor with COVID-19, enrolled during active disease. The donor label of this sample is uncertain. The sequenced material came from peripheral blood.

The DNA of the CDR3 is TGTGCCAGCACCTTGGGGAGGGCGAGCGAGCAGTACTTC. Residues: CASTLGRASEQYF. The chain links TRBV12-3 or TRBV12-4 to TRBJ2-7, with 7 bases lining up with TRBD2. The V gene end was trimmed by 7 bases and the J gene end by 6 bases; junction bases not matched to a gene: 9. This CDR3 has 13 amino acids.